The entry below describes one TCR beta chain. RNA extraction was followed by reverse transcription into cDNA, which acted as the sequencing template. Sequenced by immunoSEQ multiplex PCR; TCRdb stores in-frame clones only, minus some. This sample has more than 90,000 clones, with under 60% found just once. Trimming shortened V by 2 bases and J by 0 bases, and 8 bases separated the two germline ends. From germline, CDR1 is MRHNA and CDR2 SNTAGT. The CDR3 consists of 15 residues. This record comes from a study of CD8+ T cells in alopecia areata. Treatment denoted: oral pan-JAK inhibitor, 5-10 mg twice daily.

Material: CD8+ T cells sorted from blood, obtained at week 24, from a patient treated with tofacitinib. This rearrangement joins TRBV6-4 to TRBJ2-1; D remains ambiguous. The TCR comes from a human donor with alopecia areata. The CDR3: CASSDTESSYNEQFF. CDR3 bases: TGTGCCAGCAGTGACACAGAATCCTCCTACAATGAGCAGTTCTTC.